This T cell receptor (beta chain) stems from a study of shared clonotypes between healthy human individuals. In the study overall: Per donor, CD8 memory used one plate, CD8 naive used two, CD4 memory used three and CD4 naive used three.

Study-wide points: Read depth was anticipated to influence clonotype sharing among donors. The represented genetic and exposure-history diversity was limited by the small number of donors.

Germline assignment: CDR1 ENHRY and CDR2 SYGVKD. Trimming took off 0 bases at V and 3 bases at J, with 5 bases between the two ends. CDR3 length: 13 residues. Every donor was a Caucasian adult from Nashville, Tennessee. Sequencing used immunoSEQ multiplex PCR; TCRdb keeps in-frame clones, though not all of them. This repertoire shows approximately 1.4 million clones, nearly 99% found once; its top ten account for about 0.45%. This clone was detected a few times. The antigen is not known. Sequencing input: naive CD4+ T cells sorted from blood. The subset was: CD45RA+ positively selected. This TCR derives from a man aged 25 to 40 in good health. V is TRBV10-3 and J is TRBJ1-1, with D unresolved. This CDR3 reads CAISESADTEAFF. In DNA form, the CDR3 reads TGTGCCATCAGTGAGTCGGCCGACACTGAAGCTTTCTTT.